The 30 T cell receptor beta chains in this list originate from one sample, sequenced in a study of cytomegalovirus exposure and HLA in healthy donors. A multiplex PCR was run with 60 Vbeta primers and 13 Jbeta primers. Here immunoSEQ multiplex PCR was the method, and the copy in TCRdb shows in-frame clones only, minus some. The sample has just over 95,000 clones; approximately 77% are singletons. The source material was PBMCs. These receptors came from a woman aged 40-49 years in good health and CMV-seronegative.

This rearrangement joins TRBV30 to TRBJ1-5; TRBD1 aligns across 8 bases. Trimming removed 2 bases from V and 15 bases from J; junction bases left unmatched: 12. Germline V gene sequence: CDR1 GTSNPN, CDR2 SVGIG (reference sequence). This CDR3 comprises 13 residues. CDR3 amino acids: CAWSTQGQDFLHF. DNA for the CDR3: TGTGCCTGGAGTACCCAGGGACAGGACTTCCTGCATTTT.

The J gene is TRBJ2-1, the V gene TRBV15, with 10 positions matching TRBD2. Per germline, CDR1 LNHNV and CDR2 YYDKDF (reference sequence). The CDR3 length is 17 residues. V lost 2 bases to trimming and J lost 2 bases; unmatched junction nucleotides: 6. CDR3 protein: CATSRFATSGAYNEQFF. The CDR3 coding sequence is TGTGCCACCAGCAGATTCGCCACTAGCGGGGCCTACAATGAGCAGTTCTTC.

The V gene is TRBV6-6, the J gene TRBJ2-7, with D possibly being TRBD2 (7 bases). The CDR3 length is 16 residues. CDR1 MNHNY and CDR2 SVGAGI come from the germline V gene (reference sequence). The V end lost 2 bases, the J end lost 3 bases, and 17 bases lay between the germline ends. The CDR3 spells CASSYPREGGIYEQYF. In DNA form, the CDR3 reads TGTGCCAGCAGTTACCCCCGTGAGGGGGGGATCTACGAGCAGTACTTC.

The rearrangement uses TRBV29-1 and TRBJ1-2, with TRBD1 as a possible D gene (6 bases). This CDR3 region has 15 residues. Germline loops: CDR1 SQVTM, CDR2 ANQGSEA. Between the trimmed V and J ends, which lost 7 bases and 5 bases, there was a span of 23 bases. DNA of the CDR3: TGCAGCGCCCTCGGGGGGCCAGGTGATCCTTATGGCTACACCTTC. Its translation: CSALGGPGDPYGYTF.

The chain is built from TRBV9 and TRBJ2-1; unclear D gene. Germline CDR1 is SGDLS and CDR2 is YYNGEE. Trimming took 4 bases from V and 3 from J, leaving 5 bases between them. This CDR3 has 12 amino acids. The CDR3 DNA sequence: TGTGCCAGCAGCCCAAACTACAATGAGCAGTTCTTC. Translation: CASSPNYNEQFF.

The chain combines TRBV12-5 with TRBJ1-1; D remains unclear. V was pared by 0 bases and J by 3 bases, with 14 bases between. Germline assignment: CDR1 LGHNT and CDR2 FRNRAP. The CDR3 contains 16 residues. The CDR3 region has the DNA TGTGCTAGTGGTTTGGTACTCGGCCGGGGATACACTGAAGCTTTCTTT. It encodes CASGLVLGRGYTEAFF.

This sequence joins TRBV9 and TRBJ2-3, with TRBD1 identical over 8 bases. Germline trimming cut 5 bases from V and 4 bases from J; bases unmatched to any gene: 9. Germline V gene sequence: CDR1 SGDLS, CDR2 YYNGEE. The CDR3 length is 15 residues. The CDR3 region is CASSPGTGEADTQYF. CDR3 sequence (DNA): TGTGCCAGCAGTCCCGGGACAGGAGAAGCAGATACGCAGTATTTT.

The chain carries TRBV30 and TRBJ1-5; possibly TRBD1 for D (6 bases). Germline-derived CDR1 and CDR2 are GTSNPN and SVGIG (reference sequence). V gave up 5 bases and J gave up 4 bases, with 15 bases separating them. The CDR3 sequence is 14 residues long. The CDR3 loop reads CAWGSPGQNQPQHF. The CDR3 coding sequence is TGTGCCTGGGGGAGCCCGGGACAAAATCAGCCCCAGCATTTT.

The V gene is TRBV6-5, the J gene TRBJ2-1, with 10 bases lining up with TRBD1. This CDR3 is built from 15 residues. Looked up from germline, CDR1 is MNHEY and CDR2 is SVGAGI. Unmatched junction bases numbered 6, after V lost 4 bases and J lost 6 bases. CDR3 DNA sequence: TGTGCCAGCAGTTCGACAGGGGGCTCAGGCAATGAGCAGTTCTTC. It translates to CASSSTGGSGNEQFF.

The gene calls are TRBV5-1 and TRBJ2-5, with 14 bases lining up with TRBD2. From germline, CDR1 is SGHRS and CDR2 YFSETQ. The CDR3 runs 19 residues. V dropped 4 bases and J dropped 5; count of bases not matched to a gene: 16. CDR3: CASSNRLAGGAMRWETQYF. CDR3 DNA: TGCGCCAGCAGCAACCGACTAGCGGGGGGGGCCATGAGGTGGGAGACCCAGTACTTC.

The chain couples TRBV23-1 to TRBJ1-3; 8 nucleotides agree with TRBD1. TRBV23-1 is an open reading frame whose function is uncertain. CDR3 size: 15 residues. The V segment lost 6 bases and the J segment 0 bases; nucleotides outside the gene matches: 4. CDR3: CASRITGGSGNTIYF. For the CDR3, the DNA is TGCGCCAGCAGGATAACAGGGGGCTCTGGAAACACCATATATTTT.

The gene calls are TRBV2 and TRBJ1-5, with D tentatively TRBD1 (6 bases). Per germline, CDR1 SNHLY and CDR2 FYNNEI. CDR3 length: 15 residues. The germline V and J ends were trimmed by 4 bases and 0 bases, with 10 bases remaining between them. CDR3 sequence (DNA): TGTGCCAGCAGTGGCCGGACAGATAGCAATCAGCCCCAGCATTTT. Translated: CASSGRTDSNQPQHF.

This clone was recorded a few times. The chain employs TRBV2 and TRBJ1-6; TRBD1 is a possible D gene (5 bases). Germline loops: CDR1 SNHLY, CDR2 FYNNEI. Trimming shortened V by 2 bases and J by 10 bases, and 21 bases separated the two germline ends. The CDR3 runs 17 residues. The CDR3 is CASSERPPQPGGSPLHF. DNA for the CDR3: TGTGCCAGCAGTGAAAGGCCACCGCAACCTGGGGGGTCACCCCTCCACTTT.

V is TRBV27 and J is TRBJ1-1, with D possibly matching TRBD1 (6 bases). This CDR3 spans 16 amino acids. V lost 5 bases and J lost 1, with 17 bases in between. Germline lookup yields CDR1 MNHEY and CDR2 SMNVEV (reference sequence). CDR3: CASSHPRDMTNTEAFF. CDR3 sequence (DNA): TGTGCCAGCAGTCACCCCCGGGACATGACGAACACTGAAGCTTTCTTT.

The chain joins TRBV7-6 to TRBJ1-1; TRBD1 matches 8 bases. With 0 bases clipped from V and 2 bases from J, the junction kept 5 bases outside the gene matches. Germline V CDR1 and CDR2: SGHVS, FNYEAQ. This CDR3 is built from 16 residues. DNA for the CDR3: TGTGCCAGCAGCTTAGCTTTGGGACAGGCCAACACTGAAGCTTTCTTT. This sequence encodes CASSLALGQANTEAFF.

In its sample, this clone was seen once. The chain couples TRBV19 to TRBJ1-1; 10 bases map to TRBD1. The CDR3 contains 14 residues. V trimming: 5 bases; J trimming: 1 base; junction bases outside the gene matches: 1. Germline CDR1 and CDR2: LNHDA and SQIVND (reference sequence). For the CDR3, the DNA is TGTGCCAGTAGTCGGGACAGGGGGAACACTGAAGCTTTCTTT. Amino acids: CASSRDRGNTEAFF.

V gene TRBV6-1 combines with J gene TRBJ2-7, with D perhaps TRBD1 (5 bases). Germline CDR1 is MNHNS and CDR2 is SASEGT. The V and J ends lost 0 bases and 5 bases respectively, with 14 bases between them. This CDR3 spans 15 amino acids. The CDR3 here is CASSEAGVTQNEQYF. CDR3 DNA: TGTGCCAGCAGTGAAGCAGGGGTAACCCAAAACGAGCAGTACTTC.

This chain joins TRBV19 and TRBJ2-5; possibly TRBD1 for D (8 bases). The CDR3 has 15 residues. V lost 4 bases and J 5 bases, leaving 17 bases between the germline ends. In germline, CDR1 is LNHDA, CDR2 SQIVND (reference sequence). In nucleotides, the CDR3 is TGTGCCAGTAGTAACAGGGGGGGCCTTTGGGAGACCCAGTACTTC. Translated: CASSNRGGLWETQYF.

CDR3 protein: CASSRTGDGNTIYF. In DNA form, the CDR3 reads TGCGCCAGCAGCCGGACAGGGGACGGAAACACCATATATTTT. V gene TRBV4-1 combines with J gene TRBJ1-3; 9 bases fit TRBD1. The length of the CDR3 is 14 residues. Per the germline V gene, CDR1 is MGHRA and CDR2 is YSYEKL. After removal of 4 bases from V and 4 bases from J, the junction contained 2 bases not matched to a gene.

This chain uses TRBV27 with TRBJ1-5; D is unclear. From germline, CDR1 is MNHEY and CDR2 SMNVEV (reference sequence). The CDR3 covers 16 residues. V gave up 4 bases and J gave up 4 bases, with 17 bases separating them. The CDR3 loop reads CASSSQVGVGNQPQHF. The CDR3 DNA reads TGTGCCAGCAGTTCCCAAGTCGGGGTAGGGAATCAGCCCCAGCATTTT.

The chain is built from TRBV6-5 and TRBJ2-2, with 7 nucleotides matching TRBD1. The CDR3 is made up of 15 amino acids. Germline-derived CDR1 and CDR2 are MNHEY and SVGAGI. After removal of 4 bases from V and 1 base from J, the junction contained 3 bases not matched to a gene. The CDR3 bases are TGTGCCAGCAGTTCTGGGACAGTGAACACCGGGGAGCTGTTTTTT. Amino acid sequence: CASSSGTVNTGELFF.

This clone was seen more than once but under ten times. The chain has TRBV27 and TRBJ1-6; 7 bases match TRBD1. Germline V CDR1 and CDR2: MNHEY, SMNVEV (reference sequence). V lost 6 bases and J lost 0; bases outside the gene matches: 5. The CDR3 is 16 amino acids. The CDR3 DNA reads TGTGCCAGCAGCACGACAGGGAGCTCCTATAATTCACCCCTCCACTTT. Amino acids: CASSTTGSSYNSPLHF.

This chain uses TRBV5-1 with TRBJ2-6; tentative D call: TRBD1 (5 bases). CDR3 length: 16 residues. With 5 bases removed from V and 3 bases from J, the gap between germline ends came to 15 bases. The germline gives CDR1 SGHRS, CDR2 YFSETQ. In nucleotides, the CDR3 is TGCGCCAGCAGGCGTGACAGAAATGGTGGGGCCAACGTCCTGACTTTC. Residues: CASRRDRNGGANVLTF.

The V gene is TRBV15, the J gene TRBJ2-4; 10 bases map to TRBD1. The CDR3 is made up of 14 amino acids. The junction had 2 bases not matched to a gene; V was cut back by 3 bases and J by 6 bases. Germline V CDR1 and CDR2: LNHNV, YYDKDF (reference sequence). CDR3 protein: CATSSRDRGNIQYF. CDR3 in DNA: TGTGCCACCAGCAGCCGGGACAGGGGAAACATTCAGTACTTC.

This clone appeared once. The CDR3 bases are TGTGCCAGCAGCCAGTCGGGGGTCCAAAACATTCAGTACTTC. It specifies CASSQSGVQNIQYF. The gene calls are TRBV14 and TRBJ2-4; D perhaps matches TRBD2 (6 bases). This CDR3 spans 14 amino acids. Germline CDR1 reads SGHDN; CDR2 reads FVKESK. V dropped 3 bases and J dropped 5 bases, with 11 bases sitting between them.

The CDR3 DNA sequence: TGTGCCAGCAGTGAAAGAAAGCGGCTAGCGGGGAGCAATGAGCAGTTCTTC. It specifies CASSERKRLAGSNEQFF. The V and J genes are TRBV6-1 and TRBJ2-1; 9 bases agree with TRBD2. Trimming took 2 bases from V and 6 from J; bases not matched to a gene: 11. The germline CDR1 and CDR2 sequences are MNHNS and SASEGT. The CDR3 is made up of 17 amino acids.

The chain has TRBV18 and TRBJ1-4; D may be TRBD1 (5 bases). V was cut by 4 bases and J by 4 bases, with 22 bases left in between. CDR1 is KGHSH, CDR2 LQKENI, per germline. The CDR3 extends over 18 amino acids. The DNA for the CDR3 is TGTGCCAGCTCACGCGGGGGGTTCAGCACTCTCCGTAATGAAAAACTGTTTTTT. Translating gives CASSRGGFSTLRNEKLFF.

Note on this clone: A junction boundary mismatches the germline segment, possibly from a read error. The rearrangement joins TRBV19 to TRBJ2-7; 8 nucleotides align to TRBD1. Germline loops: CDR1 LNHDA, CDR2 SQIVND (reference sequence). This CDR3 region has 15 residues. The CDR3 coding sequence is TGTGCCAGTAGTCAGGGACAGGCATACTCCTCCGAGCAGTACTTC. Its protein is CASSQGQAYSSEQYF.

The chain links TRBV18 to TRBJ1-6; 7 bases agree with TRBD1. Germline-derived CDR1 and CDR2 are KGHSH and LQKENI. The CDR3 totals 17 residues. J gave up 7 bases and V 3 bases, and 12 bases lay outside the gene matches. CDR3 sequence reads: CASSPGQALTRNSPLHF. The CDR3 DNA follows: TGTGCCAGCTCACCCGGACAGGCCTTGACAAGAAATTCACCCCTCCACTTT.

V and J are TRBV5-1 and TRBJ2-5; TRBD2 matches at 11 bases. CDR1 is SGHRS and CDR2 is YFSETQ in the germline V gene. V was clipped by 3 bases and J by 1 base; unmatched bases: 14. The CDR3 contains 19 residues. The CDR3 DNA follows: TGCGCCAGCAGCTCCGCCCTAGCGGGGGGACCGCCCTTCCAAGAGACCCAGTACTTC. Protein: CASSSALAGGPPFQETQYF.